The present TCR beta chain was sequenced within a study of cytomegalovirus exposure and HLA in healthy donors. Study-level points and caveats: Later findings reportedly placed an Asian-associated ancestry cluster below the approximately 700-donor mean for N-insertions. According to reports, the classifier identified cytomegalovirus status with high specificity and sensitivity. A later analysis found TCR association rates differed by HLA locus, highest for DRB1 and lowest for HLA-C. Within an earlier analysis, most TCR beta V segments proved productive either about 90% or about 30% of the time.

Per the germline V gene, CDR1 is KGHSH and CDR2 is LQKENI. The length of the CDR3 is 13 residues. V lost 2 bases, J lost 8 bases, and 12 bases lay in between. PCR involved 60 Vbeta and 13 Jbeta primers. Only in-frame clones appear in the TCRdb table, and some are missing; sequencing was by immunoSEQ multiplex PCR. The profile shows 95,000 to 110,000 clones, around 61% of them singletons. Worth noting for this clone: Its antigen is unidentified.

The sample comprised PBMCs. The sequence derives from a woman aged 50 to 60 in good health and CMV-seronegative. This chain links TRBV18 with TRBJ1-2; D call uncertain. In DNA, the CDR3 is TGTGCCAGCTCACCAGGCGGGGAGAGGGGCTACACCTTC. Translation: CASSPGGERGYTF.